These 23 T cell receptor beta chains were sequenced from one sample in a study of T-cell reconstitution after alpha-beta-depleted transplantation in children. As it was prepared, the TCRbeta library received unique molecular identifiers. TCRdb itself ran the PCR reads through MiXCR, one entry per CDR3 protein. The sample has about 350,000 distinct CDR3 sequences, 10% to 15% seen once. This material consisted of PBMCs, taken from the stem cell graft. The receptors stem from a human donor who donated a stem cell graft to a child with Fanconi anemia.

This clonotype was counted many times. The chain uses TRBV20-1 and TRBJ2-1; no clear D gene. The V end was cut by 5 bases, the J end by 6 bases, with 8 bases between. The CDR3 is made up of 11 amino acids. Germline CDR1 DFQATT, CDR2 SNEGSKA (reference sequence). CDR3 in amino acids: CSASRTNEQFF. DNA for the CDR3: TGCAGTGCTTCAAGGACCAATGAGCAGTTCTTC.

This clonotype was counted ten times or more. This chain connects TRBV5-1 to TRBJ2-2; D might be TRBD2 (5 bases). The CDR3 covers 14 residues. V lost 0 bases and J 7 bases, leaving 10 bases between the germline ends. Looked up from germline, CDR1 is SGHRS and CDR2 is YFSETQ. This CDR3 reads CASSLVVGGGELFF. The CDR3 nucleotides read TGCGCCAGCAGCTTGGTAGTAGGAGGCGGGGAGCTGTTTTTT.

This chain uses TRBV3-1 with TRBJ1-4; D uncertain. Germline CDR1 LGHDT, CDR2 YNNKEL (reference sequence). The V and J ends lost 0 bases and 8 bases respectively, with 10 bases between them. CDR3 size: 14 residues. DNA of the CDR3: TGTGCCAGCAGCCAAGACCGGGCCCGAGAAAAACTGTTTTTT. This gives the protein CASSQDRAREKLFF. The full variable domain, rest sourced from reference TRBV3-1 and TRBJ1-4, is DTAVSQTPKYLVTQMGNDKSIKCEQNLGHDTMYWYKQDSKKFLKIMFSYNNKELIINETVPNRFSPKSPDKAHLNLHINSLELGDSAVYFCASSQDRAREKLFFGSGTQLSVL.

This clonotype was picked up a small number of times. CDR3: CASSFLNSENTGELFF. The CDR3 DNA reads TGTGCCAGCAGCTTCCTAAACTCCGAGAACACCGGGGAGCTGTTTTTT. The V gene is TRBV7-6, the J gene TRBJ2-2; no clear D gene. Germline V gives CDR1 SGHVS, CDR2 FNYEAQ. The CDR3 runs 16 residues. V was cut by 3 bases and J by 1 base, with 12 bases left in between.

This clonotype was seen only a few times. The chain couples TRBV5-1 to TRBJ1-1, with D hard to call. Per germline, CDR1 SGHRS and CDR2 YFSETQ. Trimming took 0 bases from V and 4 from J, leaving 10 bases between them. The CDR3 runs 14 residues. The CDR3 reads CASSLEVSTTEAFF. The CDR3 DNA reads TGCGCCAGCAGCTTGGAGGTGTCTACCACTGAAGCTTTCTTT.

This clonotype appeared a few times. The rearrangement joins TRBV12-3 or TRBV12-4 to TRBJ2-3; no definite D call. The CDR3 is made up of 15 amino acids. Deletions cut 5 bases from V and 2 bases from J, with 14 bases between. CDR3 protein: CASSPDLGDTDTQYF. In DNA form, the CDR3 reads TGTGCCAGCAGTCCGGATCTCGGAGACACAGATACGCAGTATTTT.

This clonotype was counted a few times. This chain uses TRBV30 with TRBJ1-5; D uncertain. The CDR3 contains 13 residues. Germline V gives CDR1 GTSNPN, CDR2 SVGIG (reference sequence). The V end was cut by 2 bases, the J end by 0 bases, with 5 bases between. CDR3 residues: CAWSRDSNQPQHF. The CDR3 DNA is TGTGCCTGGAGTCGGGATAGCAATCAGCCCCAGCATTTT.

This clonotype turned up a few times. This chain joins TRBV27 and TRBJ2-1; no firm D call. CDR1 is MNHEY, CDR2 SMNVEV, per germline (reference sequence). The CDR3 has 12 amino acids. V lost 3 bases, J lost 7 bases, and 7 bases lay in between. This CDR3 is CASSFTTNEQFF. CDR3 sequence (DNA): TGTGCCAGCAGTTTCACTACGAATGAGCAGTTCTTC.

Ten or more counts support this clonotype. The chain is built from TRBV6-2 or TRBV6-3 and TRBJ2-7, with a tentative D call TRBD2 (5 bases). The germline V gene has CDR1 MNHEY and CDR2 SVGEGT. The CDR3 is 15 residues long. The ends were cut back, 6 bases at V and 2 bases at J, with 17 bases in the middle. This chain's CDR3 is CASRALTVATYEQYF. For the CDR3, the DNA is TGTGCCAGCAGGGCCCTGACGGTAGCGACCTACGAGCAGTACTTC.

This clonotype was found a few times. The CDR3 coding sequence is TGCGCCAGCAGCTTCGGGACTAGCGGGGGTGCCTACAATGAGCAGTTCTTC. It yields the protein CASSFGTSGGAYNEQFF. The chain employs TRBV4-1 and TRBJ2-1, with TRBD2 identical over 14 bases. The CDR3 is made up of 17 amino acids. V shed 5 bases and J 2 bases; nucleotides not matched to a gene: 5. Per germline, CDR1 MGHRA and CDR2 YSYEKL.

This clonotype was seen repeatedly, ten times or more. V gene TRBV12-3 or TRBV12-4 combines with J gene TRBJ1-1; maybe TRBD1 (5 bases). The CDR3 is made up of 13 amino acids. The germline V and J ends were trimmed by 6 bases and 4 bases, with 12 bases remaining between them. CDR3: CASSPLRGTEAFF. CDR3 nucleotides: TGTGCCAGCAGCCCCCTGAGGGGCACTGAAGCTTTCTTT.

In this sample, this clonotype turned up many times. This sequence joins TRBV6-5 and TRBJ1-2, with D possibly being TRBD1 (5 bases). Germline lookup yields CDR1 MNHEY and CDR2 SVGAGI. This CDR3 is 13 amino acids long. V gave up 4 bases and J gave up 4 bases, with 10 bases separating them. CDR3 bases: TGTGCCAGCAGTTTAGGACAAAGCTATGGCTACACCTTC. Its protein is CASSLGQSYGYTF.

This chain links TRBV7-9 with TRBJ1-1, with D possibly being TRBD1 (6 bases). The ends were cut back, 5 bases at V and 6 bases at J, with 13 bases in the middle. CDR3 length: 13 residues. Per the germline V gene, CDR1 is SEHNR and CDR2 is FQNEAQ (reference sequence). The CDR3 protein is CASSVRDKSEAFF. CDR3 bases: TGTGCCAGCAGCGTCAGGGACAAGTCTGAAGCTTTCTTT. Looking up the rest from reference TRBV7-9 and TRBJ1-1 gives the full variable domain: DTGVSQNPRHKITKRGQNVTFRCDPISEHNRLYWYRQTLGQGPEFLTYFQNEAQLEKSRLLSDRFSAERPKGSFSTLEIQRTEQGDSAMYLCASSVRDKSEAFFGQGTRLTVV.

This clonotype showed up many times. V gene TRBV12-3 or TRBV12-4 combines with J gene TRBJ1-5; D is possibly TRBD1 (5 bases). V was clipped by 5 bases and J by 2 bases, with 13 bases between them. The CDR3 runs to 15 residues. This CDR3 is CASSVSGEGNQPQHF. The CDR3 region has the DNA TGTGCCAGCAGTGTCTCGGGGGAGGGCAATCAGCCCCAGCATTTT.

This clonotype was counted between two and nine times. The chain links TRBV28 to TRBJ1-4; D is possibly TRBD1 (6 bases). V lost 11 bases to trimming and J lost 3 bases, with 19 bases between them. The V gene's germline CDR1 is MDHEN and CDR2 SYDVKM. There are 15 residues in the CDR3. The DNA for the CDR3 is TGTGCCGGATCAGACTCGGGACAACCTAATGAAAAACTGTTTTTT. Its protein is CAGSDSGQPNEKLFF. The variable domain in full, completed from reference TRBV28 and TRBJ1-4, reads DVKVTQSSRYLVKRTGEKVFLECVQDMDHENMFWYRQDPGLGLRLIYFSYDVKMKEKGDIPEGYSVSREKKERFSLILESASTNQTSMYLCAGSDSGQPNEKLFFGSGTQLSVL.

This clonotype was recorded at least ten times. The rearrangement joins TRBV10-1 to TRBJ2-3; 8 bases are shared with TRBD2. Germline V gene sequence: CDR1 WNHNN, CDR2 SYGVQD (reference sequence). The ends lost 7 bases at V and 5 bases at J; junction bases unmatched: 5. This CDR3 has 13 residues. The CDR3: CASTGGLRDTQYF. DNA of the CDR3: TGCGCCAGCACGGGAGGGCTCCGAGATACGCAGTATTTT.

At least ten counts were recorded for this clonotype. The chain employs TRBV12-3 or TRBV12-4 and TRBJ2-5; D remains ambiguous. This CDR3 has 15 residues. V shed 1 base and J shed 4 bases, with 13 bases lying between them. The CDR3 DNA reads as TGTGCCAGCAGTTTAGATAACCTTGTGGGAGAGACCCAGTACTTC. The encoded protein is CASSLDNLVGETQYF.

The sample holds a few counts of this clonotype. The gene calls are TRBV6-2 or TRBV6-3 and TRBJ2-1, with 8 bases fitting TRBD2. Germline CDR1 and CDR2: MNHEY and SVGEGT. The CDR3 has 14 residues. The junction had 4 bases not matched to a gene; V was cut back by 6 bases and J by 3 bases. CDR3 protein: CASRSGGDYNEQFF. CDR3 nucleotides: TGTGCCAGCAGAAGCGGGGGAGACTACAATGAGCAGTTCTTC.

This clonotype appeared many times. The chain combines TRBV28 with TRBJ2-2; D is perhaps TRBD1 (5 bases). The CDR3 is 14 residues long. Germline V lookup: CDR1 MDHEN, CDR2 SYDVKM. Trimming shortened V by 4 bases and J by 5 bases, and 11 bases separated the two germline ends. Here the CDR3 DNA reads TGTGCCAGCAGTTCCAGGGTCTGGACCGGGGAGCTGTTTTTT. Translation: CASSSRVWTGELFF.

This clonotype was picked up a small number of times. The V gene is TRBV20-1, the J gene TRBJ2-1, with 7 bases aligning to TRBD2. This CDR3 has 12 residues. Germline CDR1 and CDR2: DFQATT and SNEGSKA (reference sequence). J gave up 8 bases and V 3 bases, and 4 bases lay outside the gene matches. The CDR3 DNA reads as TGCAGTGCTAGCGGGGGGAATTATGAGCAGTTCTTC. Translation: CSASGGNYEQFF.

The rearrangement uses TRBV20-1 and TRBJ1-1; TRBD1 aligns across 8 bases. CDR1 is DFQATT and CDR2 is SNEGSKA in the germline V gene (reference sequence). The CDR3 spans 17 residues. The junction had 16 bases not matched to a gene; V was cut back by 5 bases and J by 2 bases. Here the CDR3 reads CSARVGQGARRNTEAFF. In DNA, the CDR3 is TGCAGTGCTCGAGTGGGGCAGGGGGCTAGGAGAAACACTGAAGCTTTCTTT.

This clonotype was seen at least ten times. This chain uses TRBV29-1 with TRBJ2-3, with D maybe TRBD1 (7 bases). Germline V lookup: CDR1 SQVTM, CDR2 ANQGSEA. This CDR3 is 15 amino acids long. V lost 3 bases to trimming and J lost 1 base, with 14 bases between them. CDR3 region: CSVDGGRGGTDTQYF. The CDR3 DNA reads as TGCAGCGTTGACGGAGGCAGGGGGGGCACAGATACGCAGTATTTT.

This clonotype came up a few times. The chain joins TRBV12-3 or TRBV12-4 to TRBJ2-1; a weak D match, TRBD2 (5 bases). The CDR3 runs 15 residues. The V end was cut by 3 bases, the J end by 0 bases, with 9 bases between. CDR3 in amino acids: CASSFRGSSYNEQFF. CDR3 bases: TGTGCCAGCAGTTTCCGGGGAAGCTCCTACAATGAGCAGTTCTTC.